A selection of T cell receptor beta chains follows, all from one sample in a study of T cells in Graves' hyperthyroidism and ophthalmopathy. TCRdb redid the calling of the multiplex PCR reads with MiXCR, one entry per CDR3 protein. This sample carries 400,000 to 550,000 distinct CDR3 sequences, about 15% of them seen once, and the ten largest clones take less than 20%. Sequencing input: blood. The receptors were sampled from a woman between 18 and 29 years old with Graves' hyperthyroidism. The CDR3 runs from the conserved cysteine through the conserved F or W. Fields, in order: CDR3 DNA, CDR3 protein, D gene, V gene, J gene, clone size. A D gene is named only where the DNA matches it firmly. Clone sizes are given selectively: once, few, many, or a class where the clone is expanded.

CDR3 DNA: TGTGCCAGCAGCTCGGACAGGGAGGTCTACACCTTC; CDR3 protein: CASSSDREVYTF; D gene: TRBD1; V gene: TRBV11-3; J gene: TRBJ1-2; clone size: many
CDR3 DNA: TGCAGTGCCAAAGTCGGGACTACCGCACCTTACAATGAGCAGTTCTTC; CDR3 protein: CSAKVGTTAPYNEQFF; D gene: TRBD2; V gene: TRBV20-1; J gene: TRBJ2-1; clone size: many
CDR3 DNA: TGTGCCAGCAGCGTAGCCTCGGGAAACAATGAGCAGTTCTTC; CDR3 protein: CASSVASGNNEQFF; D gene: NA; V gene: TRBV9; J gene: TRBJ2-1; clone size: NA
CDR3 DNA: TGTGCCTACTGGAGGACAATCTATGGCTACACCTTC; CDR3 protein: CAYWRTIYGYTF; D gene: NA; V gene: TRBV30; J gene: TRBJ1-2; clone size: few
CDR3 DNA: TGCAGTGCTACCCGTCGAGGGAGCTCCTACAATGAGCAGTTCTTC; CDR3 protein: CSATRRGSSYNEQFF; D gene: NA; V gene: TRBV20-1; J gene: TRBJ2-1; clone size: NA
CDR3 DNA: TGTGCCAGCAGCTTAGCCCGGGACAGCCTTAACTATGGCTACACCTTC; CDR3 protein: CASSLARDSLNYGYTF; D gene: TRBD1; V gene: TRBV7-9; J gene: TRBJ1-2; clone size: few
CDR3 DNA: TGTGCCAGCAGCTTAGGGGCAGGCGGCTACACCTTC; CDR3 protein: CASSLGAGGYTF; D gene: NA; V gene: TRBV7-2; J gene: TRBJ1-2; clone size: many
CDR3 DNA: TGTGCCACCAGCAGAGACCACAGACCCTCTGGGGCCAACGTCCTGACTTTC; CDR3 protein: CATSRDHRPSGANVLTF; D gene: NA; V gene: TRBV15; J gene: TRBJ2-6; clone size: few
CDR3 DNA: TGTGCCAGCAGTGATCTTTGGACTAGCGGCAATGAGCAGTTCTTC; CDR3 protein: CASSDLWTSGNEQFF; D gene: TRBD2; V gene: TRBV6-1; J gene: TRBJ2-1; clone size: many
CDR3 DNA: TGTGCCAGCAGCTTAGTTTTACTTTTCACAGATACGCAGTATTTT; CDR3 protein: CASSLVLLFTDTQYF; D gene: NA; V gene: TRBV7-2; J gene: TRBJ2-3; clone size: NA
CDR3 DNA: TGTGCCAGCTCACCATCGGACTCGAACACTGAAGCTTTCTTT; CDR3 protein: CASSPSDSNTEAFF; D gene: NA; V gene: TRBV18; J gene: TRBJ1-1; clone size: many
CDR3 DNA: TGTGCCAGCAGTGATCAACAGGGAACATCGGAGACCCAGTACTTC; CDR3 protein: CASSDQQGTSETQYF; D gene: NA; V gene: TRBV2; J gene: TRBJ2-5; clone size: NA
CDR3 DNA: TGTGCCAGCAGCCCGGGACTAGCGGGAGCGGAGGAGACCCAGTACTTC; CDR3 protein: CASSPGLAGAEETQYF; D gene: TRBD2; V gene: TRBV3-1; J gene: TRBJ2-5; clone size: few
CDR3 DNA: TGTGCCAGCAGCCTAAGACAGGGGAATGGCAATCAGCCCCAGCATTTT; CDR3 protein: CASSLRQGNGNQPQHF; D gene: TRBD1; V gene: TRBV12-3/TRBV12-4; J gene: TRBJ1-5; clone size: many
CDR3 DNA: TGTGCCAGCCCTGACCGAACAGGCGGTGAGCAGTTCTTC; CDR3 protein: CASPDRTGGEQFF; D gene: NA; V gene: TRBV6-1; J gene: TRBJ2-1; clone size: NA
CDR3 DNA: TGCAGTGCTCGGGAAAGCGGGAGGCCCCGCACCGGGGAGCTGTTTTTT; CDR3 protein: CSARESGRPRTGELFF; D gene: TRBD2; V gene: TRBV20-1; J gene: TRBJ2-2; clone size: NA